The T cell receptor (beta chain) described here comes from a study of blood T cell repertoires in COVID-19. For the study at large: PBMCs, B-cell-depleted T cells, or T cells provided the cDNA or gDNA that made up the material.

In the original processing: Nucleated cell number was recorded as an estimate derived from reference gene primer amplification. The repertoire was sequenced with immunoSEQ multiplex PCR; TCRdb's copy has only in-frame clones and lacks some. V and J calls and clone size are as listed in that table; D and trimming were resolved from the DNA. The repertoire holds 150,000 to 200,000 clones, with around three quarters as singletons. The sample consisted of peripheral blood. The source is a man aged 55 to 70 with active or convalescent COVID-19.

CDR3 nucleotides: TGTGCCTGGACGACAGTAGACGAGCAGTACTTC. Its translation is CAWTTVDEQYF. The chain joins TRBV30 to TRBJ2-7, with D possibly being TRBD1 (5 bases). Germline CDR1 GTSNPN, CDR2 SVGIG (reference sequence). Deletions cut 4 bases from V and 5 bases from J, with 9 bases between. This CDR3 region has 11 residues.